The T cell receptor beta chain under discussion was sequenced for a study of cytomegalovirus exposure and HLA in healthy donors. With regard to this clone: A junction boundary mismatches the germline segment, possibly from a read error.

Germline V gives CDR1 SGHDN, CDR2 FVKESK. The CDR3 spans 13 residues. Primers included in the PCR were 60 Vbeta and 13 Jbeta primers. Data came from immunoSEQ multiplex PCR; TCRdb stores just in-frame clones and leaves some out. The sample records some 130,000 clones, approximately 80% being singletons. The chain recombines TRBV14 with TRBJ2-7; unclear D gene. Sequenced material: PBMCs. This receptor was obtained from a female donor in good health and CMV-seropositive. CDR3 sequence (DNA): TGTGCCAGCAGCCAAGAGCTATCCTCCGAGCAGTACTTC. Translated, it gives CASSQELSSEQYF.